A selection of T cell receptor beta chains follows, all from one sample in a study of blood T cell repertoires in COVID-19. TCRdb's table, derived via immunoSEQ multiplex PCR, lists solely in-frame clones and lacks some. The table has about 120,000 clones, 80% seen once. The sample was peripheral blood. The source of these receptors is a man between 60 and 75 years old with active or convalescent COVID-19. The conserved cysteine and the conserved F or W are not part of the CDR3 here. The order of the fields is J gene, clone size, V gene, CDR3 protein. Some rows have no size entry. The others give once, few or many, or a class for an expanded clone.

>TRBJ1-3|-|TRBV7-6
ASSLGQPGNTIY
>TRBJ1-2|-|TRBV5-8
ASSRSRDGAFRRGYT
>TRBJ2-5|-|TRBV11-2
ASSVTQETQY
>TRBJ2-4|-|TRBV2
ASSGRDRALNIQY
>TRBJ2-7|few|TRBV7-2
ASSLGGGLAAYEQY
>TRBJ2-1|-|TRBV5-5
ASSSRTGSSYNEQF
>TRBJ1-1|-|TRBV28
ASSFWGGWNTEAF
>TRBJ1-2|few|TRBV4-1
ASSQVGRAAYGYT
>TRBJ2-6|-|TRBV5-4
ASSSSTSGRSGANVLT
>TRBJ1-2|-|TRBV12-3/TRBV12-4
ASLRDYGYT
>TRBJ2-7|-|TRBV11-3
ASSLRGEAPYEQY
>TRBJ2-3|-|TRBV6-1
ASSELMSGNTDTQY
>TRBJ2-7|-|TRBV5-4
ASSLVAVSSYEQY
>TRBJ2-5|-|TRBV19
ASSFREAQY
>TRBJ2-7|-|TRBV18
ASSPESYEQY
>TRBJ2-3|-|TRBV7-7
ASSPGQGARTQY
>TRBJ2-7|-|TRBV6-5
ASMKPGGTYEQY
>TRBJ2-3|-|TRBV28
ASSLSGLREGRNTQY
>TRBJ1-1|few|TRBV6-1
ASSEAGRDTEAF
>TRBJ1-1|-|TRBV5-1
ASSLARGSTEAF
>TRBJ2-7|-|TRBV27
AHPHLAGGRSYEQY
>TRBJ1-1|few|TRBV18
ASSEGQGATEAF
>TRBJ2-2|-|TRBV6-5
ASYRDRNTGELF
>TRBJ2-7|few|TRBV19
ASRPGGRNEQY
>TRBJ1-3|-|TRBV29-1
SARGGRPGNTIY
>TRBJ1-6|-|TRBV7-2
ASSLGGLRALH
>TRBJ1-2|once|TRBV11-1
ASSPIGEISNYGYT
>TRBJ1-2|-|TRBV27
ASSLKQRTGQDYGYT
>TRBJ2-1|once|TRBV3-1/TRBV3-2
ASSQVDNEQF
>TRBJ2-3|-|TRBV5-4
ASSLSAGTSGGQY
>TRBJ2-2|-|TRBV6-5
ASRQGALRTGELF
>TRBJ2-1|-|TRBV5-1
ASKEVALSEQF
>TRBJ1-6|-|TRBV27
ASSLHRESYNSPLH
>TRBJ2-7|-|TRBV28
ASTAGVYEQY
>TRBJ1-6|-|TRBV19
ASSVPGANSPLH